The 9 T cell receptor beta chains below were found in one sample sequenced in a study of blood T cell repertoires in COVID-19. Profiling relied on immunoSEQ multiplex PCR, and the TCRdb table lists in-frame clones only, not all of them. Of 55,000 to 90,000 clones in the sample, more than 85% were seen once. The specimen was peripheral blood. Source of these receptors: a man aged 70 or older with active COVID-19.

In its sample, this clone was seen once. The V gene is TRBV7-2, the J gene TRBJ2-3; D gene uncertain. V gave up 5 bases and J gave up 0 bases, with 9 bases separating them. Germline CDR1 and CDR2: SGHTA and FQGNSA. This CDR3 region has 14 residues. CDR3 region: CASSPGPSTDTQYF. The CDR3 DNA sequence: TGTGCCAGCAGCCCGGGTCCCAGCACAGATACGCAGTATTTT.

The V and J genes are TRBV11-2 and TRBJ2-2; 9 nucleotides match TRBD2. The germline V gene has CDR1 SGHAT and CDR2 FQNNGV. The CDR3 covers 13 residues. Germline trimming cut 10 bases from V and 5 bases from J; bases unmatched to any gene: 5. DNA for the CDR3: TGTGCCACCGGACTAGCGCAAACCGGGGAGCTGTTTTTT. Translating gives CATGLAQTGELFF.

This clone came up a few times. This chain joins TRBV29-1 and TRBJ2-1; TRBD2 matches 13 bases. CDR1 SQVTM and CDR2 ANQGSEA come from the germline V gene. The CDR3 is 12 residues long. Losses at the gene ends were 7 bases for V and 15 bases for J; bases not matched to a gene: 9. The CDR3 is CSAGTSGALGFF. CDR3 bases: TGCAGCGCAGGGACTAGCGGGGCTTTGGGGTTCTTC.

The chain has TRBV27 and TRBJ2-1; 8 bases are shared with TRBD2. V shed 5 bases, J shed 12 bases, and the junction held 6 bases outside the gene matches. The CDR3 has 12 residues. Germline values: CDR1 MNHEY, CDR2 SMNVEV (reference sequence). CDR3 loop: CASSPGGWGQFF. The CDR3 DNA reads TGTGCCAGCAGTCCGGGAGGGTGGGGGCAGTTCTTC.

The chain carries TRBV19 and TRBJ2-2, with 8 bases aligning to TRBD2. V lost 3 bases and J lost 7; bases outside the gene matches: 7. The CDR3 runs 15 residues. The germline V gene encodes CDR1 LNHDA and CDR2 SQIVND (reference sequence). For the CDR3, the DNA is TGTGCCAGTAGTATCCCGCGGGAGGCGGGCGGGGAGCTGTTTTTT. As protein: CASSIPREAGGELFF.

In its sample, this clone was seen once. The chain recombines TRBV5-5 with TRBJ1-1; D gene uncertain. The CDR3 has 13 residues. V was pared by 0 bases and J by 3 bases, with 6 bases between. CDR1 SGHKS and CDR2 YYEKEE come from the germline V gene (reference sequence). CDR3 sequence: CASSLVGDTEAFF. The CDR3 DNA sequence: TGTGCCAGCAGCTTGGTAGGAGACACTGAAGCTTTCTTT.

The V and J genes are TRBV5-1 and TRBJ2-5; 11 bases match TRBD1. CDR1 and CDR2 (germline): SGHRS, YFSETQ. The CDR3 has 15 residues. Losses at the gene ends were 3 bases for V and 5 bases for J; bases not matched to a gene: 6. CDR3 in DNA: TGCGCCAGCAGCTCCAGGACAGGGGGCGGGGAGACCCAGTACTTC. Protein sequence: CASSSRTGGGETQYF.

This rearrangement joins TRBV10-3 to TRBJ2-2, with D possibly TRBD1 on 7 matching bases. Germline CDR1 and CDR2: ENHRY and SYGVKD. CDR3 size: 16 residues. V lost 2 bases and J lost 6, with 16 bases in between. CDR3 sequence reads: CAISEPGARGPGELFF. The DNA for the CDR3 is TGTGCCATCAGTGAGCCGGGGGCTAGGGGGCCCGGGGAGCTGTTTTTT.

The gene calls are TRBV5-1 and TRBJ1-2; a possible D gene is TRBD1 (5 bases). In germline, CDR1 is SGHRS, CDR2 YFSETQ. The ends were cut back, 0 bases at V and 2 bases at J, with 11 bases in the middle. CDR3 length equals 15 residues. CDR3 nucleotides: TGCGCCAGCAGCTTGGGTCGGGGGATGAACTATGGCTACACCTTC. Encoded protein: CASSLGRGMNYGYTF.